One and the same sample provided the 32 T cell receptor beta chains below, sequenced in a study of shared clonotypes between healthy human individuals. As defined, naive CD8 cells were CD45RO-negative and positively selected for CCR7, with terminally differentiated effector memory CD45RA+ cells excluded. Data came from immunoSEQ multiplex PCR; TCRdb stores just in-frame clones and leaves some out. Among about 700,000 clones listed, roughly 94% were seen once. Specimen: naive CD8+ T cells sorted from blood. These receptors were collected from a young man in good health.

This clone was recorded once. The chain carries TRBV28 and TRBJ2-1; no clear D. Trimming removed 4 bases from V and 1 base from J, with 11 bases in between. Germline V CDR1 and CDR2: MDHEN, SYDVKM. The CDR3 contains 15 residues. The CDR3 coding sequence is TGTGCCAGCAGTTCCCTTTGGCTGTCCTACAATGAGCAGTTCTTC. This gives the protein CASSSLWLSYNEQFF. Using reference TRBV28 and TRBJ2-1 for the parts outside the CDR3, the full variable domain is DVKVTQSSRYLVKRTGEKVFLECVQDMDHENMFWYRQDPGLGLRLIYFSYDVKMKEKGDIPEGYSVSREKKERFSLILESASTNQTSMYLCASSSLWLSYNEQFFGPGTRLTVL.

This clone has just one count. The chain has TRBV7-9 and TRBJ2-5; D call uncertain. Germline values: CDR1 SEHNR, CDR2 FQNEAQ (reference sequence). The germline V and J ends were trimmed by 4 bases and 4 bases, with 7 bases remaining between them. CDR3 length equals 12 residues. The chain's CDR3 is CASSSTLETQYF. In DNA, the CDR3 is TGTGCCAGCAGCTCCACGCTAGAGACCCAGTACTTC.

The chain recombines TRBV10-3 with TRBJ1-1; 7 nucleotides align to TRBD1. V lost 6 bases to trimming and J lost 1 base; unmatched junction nucleotides: 11. This CDR3 is 16 amino acids long. The germline V gene has CDR1 ENHRY and CDR2 SYGVKD. The CDR3 DNA is TGTGCCATCAGAGCTACAGGGGAAAACTCGAACACTGAAGCTTTCTTT. This translates into CAIRATGENSNTEAFF.

The V and J genes are TRBV29-1 and TRBJ1-1, with 7 bases identical to TRBD1. After removal of 7 bases from V and 7 bases from J, the junction contained 9 bases not matched to a gene. Per germline, CDR1 SQVTM and CDR2 ANQGSEA. The CDR3 is made up of 12 amino acids. DNA for the CDR3: TGCAGCGGAGTCGGGACAGATCATGAAGCTTTCTTT. Its translation is CSGVGTDHEAFF.

The chain recombines TRBV7-2 with TRBJ2-1; the D is unclear. There are 13 residues in the CDR3. V was trimmed by 4 bases and J by 9 bases, leaving 13 bases between them. Germline CDR1 is SGHTA and CDR2 is FQGNSA. The CDR3 coding sequence is TGTGCCAGCAGCTCGCCTAACTATGGTGAGCAGTTCTTC. Residues: CASSSPNYGEQFF.

The rearrangement joins TRBV28 to TRBJ2-3; perhaps D is TRBD1 or TRBD2 (5 bases each). Per the germline V gene, CDR1 is MDHEN and CDR2 is SYDVKM. The V end was cut by 2 bases, the J end by 6 bases, with 18 bases between. The CDR3 length is 16 residues. The CDR3: CASSLGWQGVGDTQYF. The CDR3 nucleotides read TGTGCCAGCAGTTTAGGCTGGCAGGGAGTCGGGGATACGCAGTATTTT.

This sequence joins TRBV28 and TRBJ1-2; D gene uncertain. CDR1 and CDR2 from the germline V gene are MDHEN and SYDVKM. The CDR3 spans 15 residues. V lost 5 bases and J lost 4, with 17 bases in between. Here the CDR3 DNA reads TGTGCCAGCAGTCCACCCGCGGGAACAGCCTATGGCTACACCTTC. The encoded protein is CASSPPAGTAYGYTF.

The J gene is TRBJ2-2, the V gene TRBV14; TRBD2 matches at 7 bases. The CDR3 extends over 18 amino acids. Germline CDR1 reads SGHDN; CDR2 reads FVKESK. V shed 0 bases and J 3 bases; nucleotides not matched to a gene: 10. The CDR3 region is CASSQDLGGGPDTGELFF. The CDR3 nucleotides read TGTGCCAGCAGCCAAGATCTTGGGGGAGGGCCGGACACCGGGGAGCTGTTTTTT.

Note on this clone: Other DNA sequences in the sample encode the same CDR3. V usage is TRBV7-2 and J usage is TRBJ2-3, with a tentative D call TRBD2 (6 bases). Germline-derived CDR1 and CDR2 are SGHTA and FQGNSA. The V and J ends lost 3 bases and 0 bases respectively, with 10 bases between them. The CDR3 is 15 amino acids. CDR3 sequence (DNA): TGTGCCAGCAGCTTGCGGGACTTTAGCACAGATACGCAGTATTTT. Translating gives CASSLRDFSTDTQYF.

The CDR3 loop is CASSRDNSYEQYF. The DNA of the CDR3 is TGTGCCAGCAGCCGGGACAACTCCTACGAGCAGTACTTC. The gene calls are TRBV7-2 and TRBJ2-7, with a weak D call TRBD1 (6 bases). With 5 bases removed from V and 0 bases from J, the gap between germline ends came to 8 bases. The CDR3 loop spans 13 amino acids. Germline loops: CDR1 SGHTA, CDR2 FQGNSA. The complete variable domain, with remaining parts taken from reference TRBV7-2 and TRBJ2-7, reads GAGVSQSPSNKVTEKGKDVELRCDPISGHTALYWYRQSLGQGLEFLIYFQGNSAPDKSGLPSDRFSAERTGGSVSTLTIQRTQQEDSAVYLCASSRDNSYEQYFGPGTRLTVT.

The chain combines TRBV6-5 with TRBJ1-3; D call uncertain. V lost 0 bases and J lost 3, with 6 bases in between. The CDR3 totals 14 residues. Per germline, CDR1 MNHEY and CDR2 SVGAGI. CDR3 coding DNA: TGTGCCAGCAGTTACTCGAGCGATGGAAACACCATATATTTT. Amino acid sequence: CASSYSSDGNTIYF.

The V call is TRBV29-1, the J call TRBJ2-2; 7 bases fit TRBD2. CDR1 and CDR2 from the germline V gene are SQVTM and ANQGSEA. CDR3 length equals 13 residues. Trimming cost V 7 bases and J 5 bases; bases outside gene matches: 7. The CDR3 DNA reads TGCAGCGCCACTAGCGTGGGTACCGGGGAGCTGTTTTTT. Amino acid sequence: CSATSVGTGELFF.

This clone came up a few times. The rearrangement uses TRBV9 and TRBJ1-1; the D gene is possibly TRBD1 (5 bases). The germline V gene encodes CDR1 SGDLS and CDR2 YYNGEE. The CDR3 consists of 13 residues. The V end lost 4 bases, the J end lost 6 bases, and 13 bases lay between the germline ends. The CDR3 DNA reads TGTGCCAGCAGCCTTTGGGACGGCCCTGAAGCTTTCTTT. It translates to CASSLWDGPEAFF. Full variable domain (remainder filled in from reference TRBV9 and TRBJ1-1): DSGVTQTPKHLITATGQRVTLRCSPRSGDLSVYWYQQSLDQGLQFLIQYYNGEERAKGNILERFSAQQFPDLHSELNLSSLELGDSALYFCASSLWDGPEAFFGQGTRLTVV.

In the case of this clone: The same CDR3 also results from other DNA sequences found in this sample. This chain links TRBV9 with TRBJ2-3; maybe TRBD2 (5 bases). Germline CDR1 and CDR2: SGDLS and YYNGEE. This CDR3 comprises 15 residues. With 0 bases removed from V and 0 bases from J, the gap between germline ends came to 8 bases. In DNA, the CDR3 is TGTGCCAGCAGCGTAGGAGGGCGGAGCACAGATACGCAGTATTTT. It is translated as CASSVGGRSTDTQYF.

The chain combines TRBV5-4 with TRBJ2-7; D is possibly TRBD1 (5 bases). V gave up 5 bases and J gave up 6 bases, with 9 bases separating them. CDR3 size: 11 residues. Germline V CDR1 and CDR2: SGHNT, YYREEE (reference sequence). The CDR3 loop reads CASSRGPEQYF. In nucleotides, the CDR3 is TGTGCCAGCAGTAGGGGTCCCGAGCAGTACTTC.

The chain recombines TRBV6-6 with TRBJ2-2; 7 bases align to TRBD1. The germline gives CDR1 MNHNY, CDR2 SVGAGI (reference sequence). Trimming removed 2 bases from V and 3 bases from J; junction bases left unmatched: 3. The CDR3 has 15 residues. CDR3: CASSYARGYTGELFF. CDR3 sequence (DNA): TGTGCCAGCAGTTACGCCAGGGGGTACACCGGGGAGCTGTTTTTT.

Turning to this clone: The same CDR3 arises from other DNA sequences in this sample as well. This sequence joins TRBV29-1 and TRBJ1-2; 12 positions agree with TRBD1. This CDR3 is 13 amino acids long. The V segment lost 6 bases and the J segment 7 bases; nucleotides outside the gene matches: 6. CDR1 and CDR2 (germline): SQVTM, ANQGSEA. For the CDR3, the DNA is TGCAGCGTACCGGGACAGGGGGCGAGTGGCTACACCTTC. This codes for CSVPGQGASGYTF.

The chain uses TRBV4-1 and TRBJ2-7; D might be TRBD1 (5 bases). The V and J ends lost 2 bases and 1 base respectively, with 9 bases between them. The germline V gene has CDR1 MGHRA and CDR2 YSYEKL. The CDR3 covers 14 residues. The CDR3, as DNA: TGCGCCAGCAGCCAAAATCAGGGTTCCTACGAGCAGTACTTC. This codes for CASSQNQGSYEQYF.

DNA for the CDR3: TGCAGCGTTGAAGGTAGAGGCGGGAGTCCCTACAATGAGCAGTTCTTC. This encodes CSVEGRGGSPYNEQFF. The chain has TRBV29-1 and TRBJ2-1; 7 bases are a match to TRBD2. Germline assignment: CDR1 SQVTM and CDR2 ANQGSEA. With 1 base clipped from V and 2 bases from J, the junction kept 8 bases outside the gene matches. CDR3 size: 16 residues.

This clone was found once. The chain links TRBV27 to TRBJ2-3; perhaps D is TRBD1 or TRBD2 (5 bases each). The CDR3 sequence is 17 residues long. Germline V gives CDR1 MNHEY, CDR2 SMNVEV (reference sequence). The V and J ends lost 5 bases and 4 bases respectively, with 22 bases between them. The CDR3 DNA sequence: TGTGCCAGCAGTCCCCTCTCCGGGGCGAGAGACGCAGATACGCAGTATTTT. This gives the protein CASSPLSGARDADTQYF.

The chain uses TRBV10-1 and TRBJ2-3; the D gene could be TRBD1 or TRBD2 (5 bases each). Looked up from germline, CDR1 is WNHNN and CDR2 is SYGVQD (reference sequence). Trimming stripped 3 bases from V and 0 bases from J, with 13 bases between. This CDR3 contains 16 residues. CDR3 in DNA: TGCGCCAGCAGTGAAAGGCCGGGACCGAGCACAGATACGCAGTATTTT. It specifies CASSERPGPSTDTQYF.

The chain has TRBV4-1 and TRBJ2-1; the match to TRBD2 covers 8 bases. The CDR3 runs to 15 residues. V lost 4 bases and J lost 5; bases outside the gene matches: 7. Germline CDR1 is MGHRA and CDR2 is YSYEKL. The DNA for the CDR3 is TGCGCCAGCAGCCGAACCATTAGCGGGAACAATGAGCAGTTCTTC. This encodes CASSRTISGNNEQFF.

The CDR3 DNA reads as TGTGCCAGCAGCCAAAGGACTAGCGGTTACAATGAGCAGTTCTTC. As protein: CASSQRTSGYNEQFF. V is TRBV14 and J is TRBJ2-1, with 10 bases identical to TRBD2. There are 15 residues in the CDR3. Trimming cost V 2 bases and J 4 bases; bases outside gene matches: 2. CDR1 is SGHDN and CDR2 is FVKESK in the germline V gene.

The chain combines TRBV11-3 with TRBJ2-3; 12 nucleotides align to TRBD2. This CDR3 is built from 15 residues. Germline CDR1 SGHNT, CDR2 YENEEA. V shed 4 bases and J 4 bases; nucleotides not matched to a gene: 3. The CDR3 DNA reads as TGTGCCAGCAGCTCGACTAGCGGGAGTGCAGATACGCAGTATTTT. Translating gives CASSSTSGSADTQYF. Full variable domain (outside the CDR3, taken from reference TRBV11-3 and TRBJ2-3): EAGVVQSPRYKIIEKKQPVAFWCNPISGHNTLYWYLQNLGQGPELLIRYENEEAVDDSQLPKDRFSAERLKGVDSTLKIQPAELGDSAVYLCASSSTSGSADTQYFGPGTRLTVL.

The genes are TRBV19 and TRBJ2-1, with TRBD1 identical over 8 bases. The germline CDR1 and CDR2 sequences are LNHDA and SQIVND (reference sequence). The CDR3 has 16 amino acids. With 1 base clipped from V and 9 bases from J, the junction kept 11 bases outside the gene matches. The CDR3: CASSIAQGAISVEQFF. In DNA, the CDR3 is TGTGCCAGTAGTATAGCCCAGGGGGCCATATCTGTTGAGCAGTTCTTC.

The chain joins TRBV4-1 to TRBJ2-1; D unclear. From germline, CDR1 is MGHRA and CDR2 YSYEKL. The CDR3 loop spans 13 amino acids. V was cut by 6 bases and J by 5 bases, with 11 bases left in between. In DNA form, the CDR3 reads TGCGCCAGCAGACCTAGTACTAACAATGAGCAGTTCTTC. As protein: CASRPSTNNEQFF.

J is TRBJ1-2 and V is TRBV29-1; D is possibly TRBD1 (6 bases). Germline V gene sequence: CDR1 SQVTM, CDR2 ANQGSEA. The CDR3 is made up of 13 amino acids. Trimming removed 4 bases from V and 4 bases from J, with 13 bases in between. The chain's CDR3 is CSVGDRRGYGYTF. The CDR3 DNA follows: TGCAGCGTTGGCGACAGGAGGGGCTATGGCTACACCTTC.

J is TRBJ1-2 and V is TRBV28; 8 bases line up with TRBD1. Trimming at V came to 6 bases and at J to 6 bases, leaving 6 bases not matched to a gene. From germline, CDR1 is MDHEN and CDR2 SYDVKM. CDR3 size: 13 residues. In nucleotides, the CDR3 is TGTGCCAGCAGACCCGGACAGGGCCATGGCTACACCTTC. This translates into CASRPGQGHGYTF.

The rearrangement links TRBV7-9 to TRBJ2-5, with a weak D call TRBD2 (5 bases). Germline V gene data show CDR1 as SEHNR and CDR2 as FQNEAQ (reference sequence). Trimming removed 5 bases at V and 6 bases at J, with 16 bases between. This CDR3 spans 14 amino acids. The CDR3 loop reads CASSRSQTIQTQYF. The CDR3 DNA reads as TGTGCCAGCAGCCGATCACAGACTATTCAGACCCAGTACTTC.

The rearrangement uses TRBV18 and TRBJ2-7; 8 positions match TRBD2. Per the germline V gene, CDR1 is KGHSH and CDR2 is LQKENI. J lost 3 bases, V lost 5 bases, and 9 bases had no gene match. This CDR3 has 15 residues. CDR3 loop: CASSDTTSVNYEQYF. The CDR3 DNA reads TGTGCCAGCTCAGATACGACTAGCGTGAACTACGAGCAGTACTTC.

V gene TRBV6-5 combines with J gene TRBJ2-1, with a possible D match to TRBD1 (6 bases). The germline V and J ends were trimmed by 4 bases and 10 bases, with 14 bases remaining between them. The germline V gene encodes CDR1 MNHEY and CDR2 SVGAGI. This CDR3 has 13 amino acids. CDR3 in amino acids: CASSSGHGLEQFF. The CDR3 DNA reads TGTGCCAGCAGTTCGGGACACGGCCTGGAGCAGTTCTTC.

The chain recombines TRBV7-9 with TRBJ1-2; D is unresolved. CDR1 SEHNR and CDR2 FQNEAQ come from the germline V gene (reference sequence). Trimming pared 4 bases from V and 4 bases from J, leaving 13 bases between. The CDR3 runs 14 residues. In nucleotides, the CDR3 is TGTGCCAGCAGCTCCTTGGAAGGGAGCTATGGCTACACCTTC. It specifies CASSSLEGSYGYTF.